This T cell receptor beta chain was identified during a study of blood T cells in healthy people across ages. V was clipped by 6 bases and J by 1 base, with 13 bases between them. Germline CDR1 is SNHLY and CDR2 is FYNNEI. There are 14 residues in the CDR3. Through a sample-barcoded 5' primer and a J-beta primer mix, a second PCR was run for roughly 7 to 11 cycles. TCRdb processed the 5' RACE reads anew with MiXCR; each CDR3 protein has one entry. This table has 850,000 to 1,000,000 distinct CDR3 sequences, about 51% appearing once. V and J are TRBV2 and TRBJ2-7; D is ambiguous. The TCR sequence derives from a woman aged 55-70 years in good health. Sequenced sample: blood. The DNA for the CDR3 is TGTGCCAGCAGCGCCGGACCGTGGTCCTACGAGCAGTACTTC. Translating gives CASSAGPWSYEQYF.